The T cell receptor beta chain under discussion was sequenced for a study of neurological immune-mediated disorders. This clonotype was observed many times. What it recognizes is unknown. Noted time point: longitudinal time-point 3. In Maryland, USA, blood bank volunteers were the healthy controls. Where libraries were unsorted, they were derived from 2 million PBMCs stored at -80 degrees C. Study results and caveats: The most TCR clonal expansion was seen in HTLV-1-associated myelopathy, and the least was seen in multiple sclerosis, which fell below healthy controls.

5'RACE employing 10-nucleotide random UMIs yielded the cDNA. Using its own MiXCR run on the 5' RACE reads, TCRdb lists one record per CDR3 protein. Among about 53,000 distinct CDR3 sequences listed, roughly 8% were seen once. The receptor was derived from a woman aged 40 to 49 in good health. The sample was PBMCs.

CDR3 residues: CASSSGQTREKLFF. DNA for the CDR3: TGTGCCAGCAGCTCAGGACAGACTCGTGAAAAACTGTTTTTT. The rearrangement joins TRBV7-2 to TRBJ1-4; maybe TRBD1 (6 bases). The V and J ends lost 4 bases and 7 bases respectively, with 13 bases between them. The CDR3 has 14 residues. CDR1 SGHTA and CDR2 FQGNSA come from the germline V gene.